This entry lists 2 T cell receptor beta chains sequenced from one sample in a study of blood T cell repertoires in COVID-19. Produced via immunoSEQ multiplex PCR; TCRdb's table is partial and in-frame only. This table has some 37,000 clones, approximately 90% appearing once. Sequenced material: peripheral blood. These TCRs come from a man aged 45 to 65 in a cohort sampled during active COVID-19.

V is TRBV2 and J is TRBJ2-1, with D possibly matching TRBD2 (6 bases). The germline V gene encodes CDR1 SNHLY and CDR2 FYNNEI. Trimming cost V 4 bases and J 7 bases, with 17 bases left between them. This CDR3 is built from 15 residues. Here the CDR3 reads CASSVSRDFQNEQFF. CDR3 nucleotides: TGTGCCAGCAGTGTTAGCAGGGACTTCCAGAATGAGCAGTTCTTC.

The chain joins TRBV7-2 to TRBJ2-3; the D gene is possibly TRBD2 (5 bases). The CDR3 is made up of 12 amino acids. Trimming took off 5 bases at V and 8 bases at J, with 11 bases between the two ends. The germline V gene encodes CDR1 SGHTA and CDR2 FQGNSA. As DNA, the CDR3 is TGTGCCAGCAGCCCATCCCGGGGTACGCAGTATTTT. Amino acid sequence: CASSPSRGTQYF.